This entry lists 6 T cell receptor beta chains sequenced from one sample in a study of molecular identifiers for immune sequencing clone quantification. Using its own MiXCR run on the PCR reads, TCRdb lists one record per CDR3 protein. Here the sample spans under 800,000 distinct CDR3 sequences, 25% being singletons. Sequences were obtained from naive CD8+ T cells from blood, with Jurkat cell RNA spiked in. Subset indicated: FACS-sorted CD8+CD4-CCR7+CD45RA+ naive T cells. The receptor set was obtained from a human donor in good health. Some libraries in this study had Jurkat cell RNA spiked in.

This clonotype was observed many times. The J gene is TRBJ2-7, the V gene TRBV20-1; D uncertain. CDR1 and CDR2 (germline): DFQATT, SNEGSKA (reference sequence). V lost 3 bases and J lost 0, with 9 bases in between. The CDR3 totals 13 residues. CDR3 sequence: CSASDGSSYEQYF. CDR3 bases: TGCAGTGCTAGTGACGGTAGCTCCTACGAGCAGTACTTC.

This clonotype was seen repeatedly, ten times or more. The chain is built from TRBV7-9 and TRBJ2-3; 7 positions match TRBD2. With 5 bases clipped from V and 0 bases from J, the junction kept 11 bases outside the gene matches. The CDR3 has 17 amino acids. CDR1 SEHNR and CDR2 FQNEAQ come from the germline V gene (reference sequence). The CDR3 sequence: CASSPRASGYSTDTQYF. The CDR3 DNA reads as TGTGCCAGCAGCCCTCGAGCTAGCGGATATAGCACAGATACGCAGTATTTT.

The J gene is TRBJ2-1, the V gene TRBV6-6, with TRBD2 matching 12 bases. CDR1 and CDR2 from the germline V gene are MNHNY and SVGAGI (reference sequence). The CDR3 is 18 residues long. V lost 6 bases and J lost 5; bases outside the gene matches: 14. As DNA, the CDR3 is TGTGCCAGCAGCCTACTCGCTTCCAGACTAGCGGGAGACAATGAGCAGTTCTTC. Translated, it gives CASSLLASRLAGDNEQFF.

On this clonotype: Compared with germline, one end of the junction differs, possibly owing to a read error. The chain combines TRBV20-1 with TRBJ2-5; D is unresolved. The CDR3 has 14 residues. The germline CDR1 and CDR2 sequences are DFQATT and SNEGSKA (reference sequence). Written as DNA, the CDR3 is TGCAGTGCTGGAGATCTCAGGATTCAGGAGACCCAGTACTTC. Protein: CSAGDLRIQETQYF.

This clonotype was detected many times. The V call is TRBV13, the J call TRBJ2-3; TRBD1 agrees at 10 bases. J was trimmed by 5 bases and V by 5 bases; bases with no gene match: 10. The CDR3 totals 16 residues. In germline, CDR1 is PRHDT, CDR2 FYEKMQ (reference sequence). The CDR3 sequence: CASSHAGTGVRDTQYF. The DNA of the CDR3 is TGTGCCAGCAGCCATGCCGGGACAGGGGTTAGAGATACGCAGTATTTT.

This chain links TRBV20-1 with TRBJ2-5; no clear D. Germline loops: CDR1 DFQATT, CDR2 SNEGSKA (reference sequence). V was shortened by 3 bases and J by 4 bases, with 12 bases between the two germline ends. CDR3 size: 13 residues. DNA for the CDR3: TGCAGTGCTAGGACCCGAAGTCCAGAGACCCAGTACTTC. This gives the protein CSARTRSPETQYF.